This T cell receptor beta chain derives from a study of blood T cells in healthy people across ages. Sample-barcoded 5' priming and a J-beta primer mix drove a second PCR of 7 to 11 cycles. TCRdb re-derived calls from the 5' RACE reads in MiXCR, one entry per CDR3 protein. The table shows over 750,000 distinct CDR3 sequences, with roughly 25% occurring only once. The germline V gene encodes CDR1 DFQATT and CDR2 SNEGSKA (reference sequence). This CDR3 is built from 15 residues. Trimming removed 5 bases at V and 3 bases at J, with 17 bases between. These same records also appear under a second study, on T cells of mothers and their children.

This chain links TRBV20-1 with TRBJ2-1, with a weak D call TRBD2 (6 bases). The specimen was blood. This clonotype was sampled from a boy under 18 in good health. This CDR3 reads CSAFTSLAIYNEQFF. The CDR3 DNA sequence: TGCAGTGCTTTTACTAGCCTTGCAATCTACAATGAGCAGTTCTTC.